This TCR beta chain is from a study of Graves' ophthalmopathy and Graves' hyperthyroidism. TCR beta CDR3 regions were amplified from RNA transcripts. In the first round, RT-PCR was carried out with HTBI primers, and a multiplex PCR formed the second round. MiXCR, run by TCRdb on the multiplex PCR reads, gives a single entry per CDR3 protein. The sample includes a few hundred thousand distinct CDR3 sequences, less than 40% of them seen just once. Establishment of the diagnosis relied upon clinical symptoms, serum thyroxine, TRAb, thyroid ultrasound and orbital computed tomography. The V end was cut by 3 bases, the J end by 2 bases, with 13 bases between. Germline V gives CDR1 SQVTM, CDR2 ANQGSEA. The CDR3 runs 14 residues.

The chain links TRBV29-1 to TRBJ1-2, with a weak D call TRBD1 (5 bases). The receptor comes from an adult man with Graves' hyperthyroidism. The sample consisted of peripheral blood or thyroid tissue (not recorded which). The CDR3 is CSVDPTGANYGYTF. The CDR3 DNA follows: TGCAGCGTTGACCCCACAGGAGCCAACTATGGCTACACCTTC.